The 22 T cell receptor beta chains in this list originate from one sample, sequenced in a study of T cells in women clearing cervical HPV infection. Method: immunoSEQ multiplex PCR; TCRdb's copy keeps in-frame clones and lacks some. The sample includes tens of thousands of clones. The sequencing input was blood buffy coat. The receptors here all came from a woman between 18 and 69 years old with a cervical HPV16 infection that either progressed to CIN3+ or cleared (not recorded which).

The CDR3 bases that were read are TGTGCCAGCAGTGAGTCCAGGGTCTACGAG. It translates to CASSESRVYE. In full, the CDR3 is CASSESRVYEQYF. This chain links TRBV6-1 with TRBJ2-7; tentative D call: TRBD1 (5 bases). The sequence runs out 3 residues before the end of the CDR3; the remainder is reconstructed from the germline J gene. Germline V lookup: CDR1 MNHNS, CDR2 SASEGT. V was clipped by 3 bases and J by 3 bases, with 9 bases between them. The CDR3 loop spans 13 amino acids.

As to this clone: The CDR3 end falls 3 residues outside the read, so it is completed with the germline J gene. J is TRBJ1-3 and V is TRBV4-2; 10 bases are a match to TRBD1. The CDR3 consists of 17 residues. Losses at the gene ends were 3 bases for V and 7 bases for J; bases not matched to a gene: 12. CDR1 and CDR2 from the germline V gene are LGHNA and YNFKEQ. The CDR3 sequence is CASSHGFGTGARNTIYF. The sequenced part of the CDR3 DNA is TGTGCCAGCAGCCACGGTTTTGGGACAGGGGCACGGAACACC.

Points on this clone: Read sequence stops 3 residues before the CDR3 end, and the germline J gene provides the missing end. The rearrangement links TRBV20-1 to TRBJ1-2; 11 positions match TRBD1. V gave up 6 bases and J gave up 4 bases; unmatched junction bases: 7. CDR1 is DFQATT and CDR2 is SNEGSKA in the germline V gene (reference sequence). The CDR3 is 14 residues long. The CDR3 sequence is CSAVDRGQGYGYTF. Incomplete CDR3 DNA: TGCAGTGCCGTGGACAGGGGGCAAGGCTATGGC.

Concerning this clone itself: From the germline J gene comes the end of the CDR3, since the read stops 3 residues before it. The chain recombines TRBV30 with TRBJ2-5; 7 positions agree with TRBD1. The germline CDR1 and CDR2 sequences are GTSNPN and SVGIG (reference sequence). Unmatched junction bases numbered 6, after V lost 3 bases and J lost 5 bases. CDR3 length: 13 residues. Here the CDR3 reads CAWSGTGVETQYF. CDR3 bases read: TGTGCCTGGAGCGGCACAGGGGTCGAGACC.

CDR3 in amino acids: CASSERGIAGRSDTQYF. CDR3 bases read: TGTGCCAGCAGTGAACGGGGGATAGCGGGGCGTTCAGATACG. The chain combines TRBV2 with TRBJ2-3; 8 bases agree with TRBD2. The read falls 3 residues short of the CDR3 end, and the missing part is taken from the germline J gene. From germline, CDR1 is SNHLY and CDR2 FYNNEI. The ends lost 2 bases at V and 4 bases at J; junction bases unmatched: 11. This CDR3 comprises 17 residues.

About this clone: The read is 3 residues too short to cover the CDR3 end, so that end is filled in from the germline J gene. The rearrangement joins TRBV29-1 to TRBJ1-2; D perhaps matches TRBD1 (6 bases). There are 11 residues in the CDR3. Germline V gene data show CDR1 as SQVTM and CDR2 as ANQGSEA. CDR3 sequence: CSVSDRNGYTF. The DNA read from the CDR3 is TGCAGCGTTTCAGACAGGAACGGC.

In the case of this clone: The read falls 3 residues short of the CDR3 end, and the missing part is taken from the germline J gene. The chain has TRBV12-5 and TRBJ2-7; TRBD1 matches at 12 bases. Germline V gives CDR1 LGHNT, CDR2 FRNRAP. The V segment lost 1 base and the J segment 6 bases; nucleotides outside the gene matches: 4. The CDR3 consists of 15 residues. The sequenced part of the CDR3 DNA is TGTGCTAGTGGTTTGGGGGACAGGGGGCAAGGCGAG. Translation gives CASGLGDRGQGE. The entire CDR3 protein is CASGLGDRGQGEQYF.

On this clone: The CDR3 goes on 3 residues after the read ends, and that part is filled in from the germline J gene. The J gene is TRBJ1-4, the V gene TRBV27, with TRBD1 as a possible D gene (5 bases). This CDR3 is 16 amino acids long. V lost 5 bases and J lost 7, with 20 bases in between. Looked up from germline, CDR1 is MNHEY and CDR2 is SMNVEV (reference sequence). CDR3 DNA, as far as it was read: TGTGCCAGCAGTCCTCGACGGGAGGGGCTGATTGAAAAA. It codes for CASSPRREGLIEK. The CDR3 as a whole reads CASSPRREGLIEKLFF.

Remarks on this clone: Read sequence stops 3 residues before the CDR3 end, and the germline J gene provides the missing end. This sequence joins TRBV5-1 and TRBJ2-7; 11 bases map to TRBD1. Germline V gives CDR1 SGHRS, CDR2 YFSETQ. After removal of 3 bases from V and 3 bases from J, the junction contained 5 bases not matched to a gene. The CDR3 length is 15 residues. CDR3 sequence reads: CASSSPGQGVYEQYF. The sequenced CDR3 bases are TGCGCCAGCAGCTCTCCGGGACAGGGGGTCTACGAG.

With respect to this clone: The CDR3 end is not reached by the read, which stops 3 residues before it; the germline J gene fills it in. The chain employs TRBV18 and TRBJ2-1; no clear D. Germline lookup yields CDR1 KGHSH and CDR2 LQKENI. Trimming removed 5 bases from V and 6 bases from J, with 8 bases in between. The CDR3 runs to 12 residues. CDR3 sequence: CASSLSGNEQFF. The CDR3 bases that were read are TGTGCCAGCTCATTGTCAGGCAATGAG.

As for this clone: Read sequence stops 3 residues before the CDR3 end, and the germline J gene provides the missing end. Other nucleotide sequences from this sample produce the same CDR3. The gene calls are TRBV20-1 and TRBJ2-5, with D tentatively TRBD1 (5 bases). CDR1 and CDR2 (germline): DFQATT, SNEGSKA (reference sequence). The CDR3 is 13 residues long. V was cut by 7 bases and J by 3 bases, with 15 bases left in between. CDR3: CSVPNQGKETQYF. Partial CDR3 DNA: TGCAGTGTTCCGAACCAGGGAAAAGAGACC.

Note on this clone: The read finishes 3 residues shy of the CDR3 end, and the germline J gene is used to complete it. The V and J genes are TRBV5-1 and TRBJ2-5, with a possible D match to TRBD1 (6 bases). The V gene lost 1 base and the J gene lost 4 bases, with 8 bases spanning the gap. Germline V gives CDR1 SGHRS, CDR2 YFSETQ. The CDR3 runs to 13 residues. CDR3 amino acids: CASSLTGRETQYF. The DNA read from the CDR3 is TGCGCCAGCAGCTTGACAGGGAGAGAGACC.

In regard to this clone: From the germline J gene comes the end of the CDR3, since the read stops 3 residues before it. The chain uses TRBV20-1 and TRBJ1-1; 7 bases align to TRBD1. The ends lost 5 bases at V and 4 bases at J; junction bases unmatched: 13. Germline V gene sequence: CDR1 DFQATT, CDR2 SNEGSKA (reference sequence). The CDR3 has 15 amino acids. The sequenced CDR3 bases are TGCAGTGCTCTTACCGGGACAGATGCCTTCACTGAA. This translates into CSALTGTDAFTE. The full CDR3 reads CSALTGTDAFTEAFF.

On this clone itself: The CDR3 is cut off 3 residues early in the read; its end comes from the germline J gene. The J gene is TRBJ1-1, the V gene TRBV10-3; no clear D gene. Between the trimmed V and J ends, which lost 5 bases and 1 base, there was a span of 11 bases. Germline CDR1 and CDR2: ENHRY and SYGVKD. The CDR3 spans 14 residues. CDR3 in amino acids: CAISPASANTEAFF. The sequenced part of the CDR3 DNA is TGTGCCATCAGTCCCGCGTCTGCGAACACTGAA.

Remarks on this clone: The CDR3 is cut off 3 residues early in the read; its end comes from the germline J gene. The chain joins TRBV5-5 to TRBJ1-4; D possibly corresponds to TRBD1 (6 bases). With 0 bases removed from V and 8 bases from J, the gap between germline ends came to 8 bases. The length of the CDR3 is 13 residues. Germline assignment: CDR1 SGHKS and CDR2 YYEKEE (reference sequence). The part of the CDR3 DNA that was read is TGTGCCAGCAGCTTGGGGACAGCAGAAAAA. It yields the protein CASSLGTAEK. The full CDR3 protein is CASSLGTAEKLFF.

Comment on this clone: The read halts 3 residues ahead of the CDR3 end, with the missing end drawn from the germline J gene. The genes are TRBV19 and TRBJ2-2; TRBD1 is a possible D gene (6 bases). Germline CDR1 reads LNHDA; CDR2 reads SQIVND (reference sequence). V dropped 10 bases and J dropped 5 bases, with 14 bases sitting between them. This CDR3 comprises 13 residues. The CDR3 reads CATAGVGTGELFF. The part of the CDR3 DNA that was read is TGTGCCACCGCAGGGGTGGGGACCGGGGAG. Combining the CDR3 with reference TRBV19 and TRBJ2-2 gives the whole variable domain DGGITQSPKYLFRKEGQNVTLSCEQNLNHDAMYWYRQDPGQGLRLIYYSQIVNDFQKGDIAEGYSVSREKKESFPLTVTSAQKNPTAFYLCATAGVGTGELFFGEGSRLTVL.

A note on this clone: The CDR3 extends 3 residues past the end of the read, so its final part is completed from the germline J gene. V gene TRBV7-2 combines with J gene TRBJ2-4; D possibly matches TRBD1 or TRBD2 (5 bases each). Deletions cut 1 base from V and 7 bases from J, with 11 bases between. Germline CDR1 is SGHTA and CDR2 is FQGNSA. CDR3 size: 14 residues. The CDR3 spells CASSLGGVGNIQYF. The part of the CDR3 DNA that was read is TGTGCCAGCAGCTTAGGAGGGGTAGGGAACATT.

On this clone itself: From the germline J gene comes the end of the CDR3, since the read stops 3 residues before it. The chain is built from TRBV5-1 and TRBJ1-6; TRBD1 might be the D (5 bases). This CDR3 is 14 amino acids long. The germline gives CDR1 SGHRS, CDR2 YFSETQ. V was cut by 8 bases and J by 10 bases, with 19 bases left in between. The CDR3 sequence is CASRVGDRESPLHF. The covered CDR3 bases are TGCGCCAGTAGAGTAGGAGACAGAGAATCACCC.

Concerning this clone itself: The read falls 3 residues short of the CDR3 end, and the missing part is taken from the germline J gene. The rearrangement links TRBV6-2 or TRBV6-3 to TRBJ2-5; 7 positions agree with TRBD1. There are 14 residues in the CDR3. The V gene's germline CDR1 is MNHEY and CDR2 SVGEGT. V lost 2 bases and J lost 5; bases outside the gene matches: 5. CDR3 DNA (partial): TGTGCCAGCAGTTACAAGACAGGGTTGGAGACC. This gives the protein CASSYKTGLET. The whole CDR3 region reads CASSYKTGLETQYF.

With regard to this clone: The read finishes 3 residues shy of the CDR3 end, and the germline J gene is used to complete it. The chain uses TRBV19 and TRBJ1-2; tentative D call: TRBD1 (5 bases). The V end lost 7 bases, the J end lost 4 bases, and 19 bases lay between the germline ends. The CDR3 extends over 15 amino acids. CDR1 and CDR2 from the germline V gene are LNHDA and SQIVND (reference sequence). The covered CDR3 bases are TGTGCCAGTATACAGACAGATGGGGGGAGCTATGGC. Translating it yields CASIQTDGGSYG. The CDR3 reads in full as CASIQTDGGSYGYTF.

In the case of this clone: The missing CDR3 end, 3 residues past where the read stops, is filled in from the germline J gene. The chain carries TRBV7-7 and TRBJ2-5; a weak D match, TRBD1 (5 bases). V dropped 6 bases and J dropped 5 bases, with 16 bases sitting between them. The CDR3 length is 14 residues. CDR1 is SSHAT, CDR2 FNYEAQ, per germline (reference sequence). The sequenced CDR3 bases are TGTGCCAGCAGTCCTACAGGACGGTGGGAGACC. The encoded protein is CASSPTGRWET. In full, the CDR3 reads CASSPTGRWETQYF. Using reference TRBV7-7 and TRBJ2-5 for the parts outside the CDR3, the full variable domain is GAGVSQSPRYKVTKRGQDVTLRCDPISSHATLYWYQQALGQGPEFLTYFNYEAQPDKSGLPSDRFSAERPEGSISTLTIQRTEQRDSAMYRCASSPTGRWETQYFGPGTRLLVL.

Note on this clone: From the germline J gene comes the end of the CDR3, since the read stops 3 residues before it. The V and J genes are TRBV3-1 (or the pseudogene TRBV3-2) and TRBJ2-7; D may be TRBD1 (5 bases). V shed 1 base and J shed 0 bases, with 13 bases lying between them. Germline CDR1 is LGHDT and CDR2 is YNNKEL (reference sequence). The CDR3 length is 16 residues. The CDR3 reads CASSQGFRVGSYEQYF. CDR3 DNA (partial): TGTGCCAGCAGCCAAGGGTTCAGGGTAGGCTCCTACGAG.